The clone carrying this T cell receptor (beta chain) was counted once. The CDR3 sequence is 15 residues long. The germline gives CDR1 SGHTA, CDR2 FQGNSA. Trimming cost V 6 bases and J 4 bases; bases outside gene matches: 7. Here immunoSEQ multiplex PCR was the method, and the copy in TCRdb shows in-frame clones only, minus some. This sample carries 220,000 or so clones, about 78% of them seen once, and the ten largest clones take around 5.8%. The data belong to a study of blood T cell repertoires in COVID-19. Sequencing was done on a sample of peripheral blood. This chain links TRBV7-2 with TRBJ1-2, with 11 bases fitting TRBD1. This receptor was obtained from a woman in her 70s with acute or convalescent COVID-19. Written as DNA, the CDR3 is TGTGCCAGCAGTGGTCCGGGACAGGGGGGCTATGGCTACACCTTC. This sequence encodes CASSGPGQGGYGYTF.